The 12 T cell receptor beta chains below come from one sample, sequenced in a study of cytomegalovirus exposure and HLA in healthy donors. A multiplex PCR was run with 60 Vbeta primers and 13 Jbeta primers. Some clones are missing from TCRdb's copy, which holds only in-frame ones; the method was immunoSEQ multiplex PCR. The sample consists of 40,000 to 45,000 clones, under 60% of them appearing once. Sequencing input: PBMCs. These receptors all come from a man in his 60s in good health and CMV-seronegative.

The V gene is TRBV7-9, the J gene TRBJ1-5; 7 bases are a match to TRBD1. There are 15 residues in the CDR3. J lost 6 bases, V lost 5 bases, and 10 bases had no gene match. Germline assignment: CDR1 SEHNR and CDR2 FQNEAQ (reference sequence). The CDR3 DNA reads TGTGCCAGCAGCCCCACAGGGGTCGACGGTCAGCCCCAGCATTTT. It yields the protein CASSPTGVDGQPQHF.

The J gene is TRBJ1-2, the V gene TRBV28, with 7 bases fitting TRBD1. J lost 1 base, V lost 3 bases, and 8 bases had no gene match. In germline, CDR1 is MDHEN, CDR2 SYDVKM. The CDR3 consists of 16 residues. The CDR3 loop reads CASSLTGFGRNYGYTF. The DNA of the CDR3 is TGTGCCAGCAGTTTGACAGGGTTCGGCCGTAACTATGGCTACACCTTC.

The CDR3, as DNA: TGTGCCAACAGGCAGACCTACGAGCAGTACTTC. Residues: CANRQTYEQYF. The chain carries TRBV6-1 and TRBJ2-7; maybe TRBD1 (5 bases). This CDR3 is built from 11 residues. Looked up from germline, CDR1 is MNHNS and CDR2 is SASEGT. Trimming stripped 10 bases from V and 2 bases from J, with 9 bases between.

The chain uses TRBV5-6 and TRBJ1-1; D unresolved. With 0 bases removed from V and 1 base from J, the gap between germline ends came to 7 bases. Germline CDR1 is SGHDT and CDR2 is YYEEEE. This CDR3 comprises 14 residues. The DNA of the CDR3 is TGTGCCAGCAGCTTGGGACTTAAGAACACTGAAGCTTTCTTT. This gives the protein CASSLGLKNTEAFF.

This clone has more than one count but fewer than ten. This chain links TRBV9 with TRBJ1-1; D is perhaps TRBD1 (6 bases). V dropped 3 bases and J dropped 3 bases, with 18 bases sitting between them. The CDR3 length is 16 residues. The germline V gene encodes CDR1 SGDLS and CDR2 YYNGEE. The CDR3 bases are TGTGCCAGCAGCGCCCGAGACAGGCAAAGACACACTGAAGCTTTCTTT. This encodes CASSARDRQRHTEAFF.

This chain joins TRBV6-6 and TRBJ1-5, with 7 bases lining up with TRBD1. The V and J ends lost 7 bases and 3 bases, in that order; junction bases with no gene match: 9. This CDR3 is 15 amino acids long. Germline loops: CDR1 MNHNY, CDR2 SVGAGI (reference sequence). The CDR3 sequence: CASNQGQVPNQPQHF. The CDR3 DNA is TGTGCCAGCAATCAAGGACAGGTCCCCAATCAGCCCCAGCATTTT.

The chain recombines TRBV18 with TRBJ2-7, with TRBD1 matching 8 bases. CDR1 and CDR2 from the germline V gene are KGHSH and LQKENI. V lost 3 bases to trimming and J lost 2 bases; unmatched junction nucleotides: 3. This CDR3 is 14 amino acids long. In nucleotides, the CDR3 is TGTGCCAGCTCACCGGACAGGGATCCCTACGAGCAGTACTTC. As protein: CASSPDRDPYEQYF.

The V gene is TRBV5-1, the J gene TRBJ2-7, with a tentative D call TRBD1 (7 bases). This CDR3 is 18 amino acids long. Germline CDR1 SGHRS, CDR2 YFSETQ. The V and J ends lost 0 bases and 2 bases respectively, with 21 bases between them. CDR3 nucleotides: TGCGCCAGCAGCTTGGCCGAGGGATCAGGGGGGCCTACCTACGAGCAGTACTTC. It codes for CASSLAEGSGGPTYEQYF.

This clone has a handful of counts. V gene TRBV5-1 combines with J gene TRBJ2-3, with TRBD2 matching 7 bases. The CDR3 contains 14 residues. Germline assignment: CDR1 SGHRS and CDR2 YFSETQ. J was trimmed by 1 base and V by 3 bases; bases with no gene match: 2. The chain's CDR3 is CASSSLAGTDTQYF. The DNA for the CDR3 is TGCGCCAGCAGCTCTCTAGCGGGCACAGATACGCAGTATTTT.

The J gene is TRBJ2-7, the V gene TRBV6-5, with D perhaps matching TRBD1 (6 bases). The CDR3 has 15 amino acids. V was shortened by 8 bases and J by 5 bases, with 22 bases between the two germline ends. Germline V gene lookup returns CDR1 MNHEY and CDR2 SVGAGI. CDR3 region: CASRTNPTGSNEQYF. CDR3 sequence (DNA): TGTGCCAGCCGTACTAATCCAACAGGGTCCAACGAGCAGTACTTC.

The genes are TRBV7-9 and TRBJ1-5; TRBD1 agrees at 8 bases. V lost 5 bases and J lost 4; bases outside the gene matches: 1. The CDR3 spans 13 residues. The germline V gene encodes CDR1 SEHNR and CDR2 FQNEAQ (reference sequence). The CDR3 nucleotides are TGTGCCAGCAGCAGGACAGGGAATCAGCCCCAGCATTTT. Translation gives CASSRTGNQPQHF.

The V call is TRBV5-1, the J call TRBJ2-5; D may be TRBD2 (5 bases). V was pared by 4 bases and J by 5 bases, with 12 bases between. Per germline, CDR1 SGHRS and CDR2 YFSETQ. The CDR3 consists of 13 residues. The CDR3 sequence: CASSQEVFETQYF. CDR3 nucleotide sequence: TGCGCCAGCAGCCAGGAGGTATTCGAGACCCAGTACTTC. The variable domain in full, completed from reference TRBV5-1 and TRBJ2-5, reads KAGVTQTPRYLIKTRGQQVTLSCSPISGHRSVSWYQQTPGQGLQFLFEYFSETQRNKGNFPGRFSGRQFSNSRSEMNVSTLELGDSALYLCASSQEVFETQYFGPGTRLLVL.